A single sample gave rise to the 5 T cell receptor beta chains below, sequenced in a study of blood T cell repertoires in COVID-19. Profiling relied on immunoSEQ multiplex PCR, and the TCRdb table lists in-frame clones only, not all of them. The table has approximately 150,000 clones, over 75% seen once. The sequenced sample consisted of peripheral blood. These receptors were collected from a woman aged 45-65 years with acute or convalescent COVID-19.

This rearrangement joins TRBV7-9 to TRBJ1-3; 8 nucleotides match TRBD1. Trimming cost V 5 bases and J 4 bases; bases outside gene matches: 4. Per the germline V gene, CDR1 is SEHNR and CDR2 is FQNEAQ (reference sequence). This CDR3 spans 14 amino acids. The CDR3 nucleotides are TGTGCCAGCAGCCCCGGGGACAGGGGAAACACCATATATTTT. The encoded protein is CASSPGDRGNTIYF. Full variable domain (outside the CDR3, taken from reference TRBV7-9 and TRBJ1-3): DTGVSQNPRHKITKRGQNVTFRCDPISEHNRLYWYRQTLGQGPEFLTYFQNEAQLEKSRLLSDRFSAERPKGSFSTLEIQRTEQGDSAMYLCASSPGDRGNTIYFGEGSWLTVV.

This clone was seen just once. The V gene is TRBV5-1, the J gene TRBJ2-5, with 12 positions matching TRBD2. The CDR3 runs 16 residues. Germline V gives CDR1 SGHRS, CDR2 YFSETQ. The ends lost 4 bases at V and 4 bases at J; junction bases unmatched: 8. In DNA, the CDR3 is TGCGCCAGCAGCCATCCCGGACTAGCGGGGTCAGAGACCCAGTACTTC. Its translation is CASSHPGLAGSETQYF.

The gene calls are TRBV7-2 and TRBJ2-3, with TRBD2 identical over 7 bases. This CDR3 spans 16 amino acids. Germline CDR1 is SGHTA and CDR2 is FQGNSA. Unmatched junction bases numbered 5, after V lost 1 base and J lost 1 base. The CDR3 DNA is TGTGCCAGCAGCTTAGTCGGCGGGGGTCGCACAGATACGCAGTATTTT. Its translation: CASSLVGGGRTDTQYF.

The chain employs TRBV12-3 or TRBV12-4 and TRBJ1-2; D not certain. Trimming took off 6 bases at V and 8 bases at J, with 13 bases between the two ends. CDR3 length equals 12 residues. The CDR3 DNA reads TGTGCCAGCAGCCCTACTGGGGAGGGCTACACCTTC. Protein product: CASSPTGEGYTF.

The chain recombines TRBV19 with TRBJ2-4, with a weak D call TRBD1 (5 bases). CDR1 and CDR2 (germline): LNHDA, SQIVND (reference sequence). V lost 3 bases and J 9 bases, leaving 12 bases between the germline ends. This CDR3 spans 13 amino acids. The CDR3 DNA sequence: TGTGCCAGTAGTATTTCGACCCAGGGCATTCAGTACTTC. This codes for CASSISTQGIQYF.